The 12 T cell receptor beta chains below were found in one sample sequenced in a study of blood T cell repertoires in COVID-19. Clones were read by immunoSEQ multiplex PCR, and TCRdb kept only the in-frame ones, dropping some. The table lists around 700,000 clones, approximately 90% of them singletons, with roughly 0.26% in the top ten. Sequencing was done on a sample of peripheral blood. The source of these receptors is a woman in her late teens or twenties with acute or convalescent COVID-19.

This clone has a single count. The rearrangement links TRBV18 to TRBJ1-1; D unresolved. The CDR3 totals 15 residues. Germline CDR1 is KGHSH and CDR2 is LQKENI. Trimming took off 3 bases at V and 0 bases at J, with 11 bases between the two ends. The CDR3 DNA sequence: TGTGCCAGCTCACCTCTCGCGGAAATGAACACTGAAGCTTTCTTT. Translated, it gives CASSPLAEMNTEAFF.

This clone was seen a few times. The rearrangement uses TRBV19 and TRBJ1-2; no firm D call. The CDR3 runs 13 residues. V lost 6 bases and J lost 4, with 12 bases in between. Germline V gene sequence: CDR1 LNHDA, CDR2 SQIVND (reference sequence). The CDR3 DNA follows: TGTGCCAGTAGAGCGGGGAAATTCTATGGCTACACCTTC. Translated: CASRAGKFYGYTF. Variable domain in full (rest from reference TRBV19 and TRBJ1-2): DGGITQSPKYLFRKEGQNVTLSCEQNLNHDAMYWYRQDPGQGLRLIYYSQIVNDFQKGDIAEGYSVSREKKESFPLTVTSAQKNPTAFYLCASRAGKFYGYTFGSGTRLTVV.

This clone was seen a single time. This chain joins TRBV19 and TRBJ2-1; 13 nucleotides match TRBD2. The germline V gene has CDR1 LNHDA and CDR2 SQIVND (reference sequence). The CDR3 totals 16 residues. J gave up 4 bases and V 6 bases, and 6 bases lay outside the gene matches. The DNA for the CDR3 is TGTGCCAGTAGATCGGGACTAGCGGGGAAATACAATGAGCAGTTCTTC. It encodes CASRSGLAGKYNEQFF. The full variable domain, rest sourced from reference TRBV19 and TRBJ2-1, is DGGITQSPKYLFRKEGQNVTLSCEQNLNHDAMYWYRQDPGQGLRLIYYSQIVNDFQKGDIAEGYSVSREKKESFPLTVTSAQKNPTAFYLCASRSGLAGKYNEQFFGPGTRLTVL.

The chain uses TRBV30 and TRBJ2-5, with 7 positions matching TRBD2. The germline CDR1 and CDR2 sequences are GTSNPN and SVGIG (reference sequence). The V segment lost 4 bases and the J segment 1 base; nucleotides outside the gene matches: 12. This CDR3 is built from 16 residues. CDR3 sequence reads: CAWTDPWRGFQETQYF. The DNA for the CDR3 is TGTGCCTGGACGGACCCCTGGCGGGGGTTCCAAGAGACCCAGTACTTC. The full variable domain, its missing parts supplied by reference TRBV30 and TRBJ2-5, is SQTIHQWPATLVQPVGSPLSLECTVEGTSNPNLYWYRQAAGRGLQLLFYSVGIGQISSEVPQNLSASRPQDRQFILSSKKLLLSDSGFYLCAWTDPWRGFQETQYFGPGTRLLVL.

This clone occurred a few times. V gene TRBV6-5 combines with J gene TRBJ1-2; 7 nucleotides match TRBD1. The CDR3 sequence is 14 residues long. CDR1 MNHEY and CDR2 SVGAGI come from the germline V gene. The V segment lost 0 bases and the J segment 6 bases; nucleotides outside the gene matches: 4. The CDR3 DNA reads TGTGCCAGCAGTTACTCCTTTACAGGGGATGGCTACACCTTC. Translating it yields CASSYSFTGDGYTF.

In its sample, this clone was seen once. Other nucleotide sequences in the sample specify the same CDR3. V and J are TRBV6-5 and TRBJ2-1; D might be TRBD2 (5 bases). Trimming took 7 bases from V and 4 from J, leaving 8 bases between them. This CDR3 spans 12 amino acids. CDR1 and CDR2 from the germline V gene are MNHEY and SVGAGI. The CDR3 bases are TGTGCCAGCAACCGGGGATACAATGAGCAGTTCTTC. This codes for CASNRGYNEQFF.

V usage is TRBV28 and J usage is TRBJ1-1, with D tentatively TRBD1 (6 bases). Trimming took off 1 base at V and 5 bases at J, with 11 bases between the two ends. The CDR3 is made up of 14 amino acids. The germline CDR1 and CDR2 sequences are MDHEN and SYDVKM. The CDR3 is CASSLLQGWTEAFF. CDR3 bases: TGTGCCAGCAGTTTATTACAGGGCTGGACTGAAGCTTTCTTT.

As concerns this clone: At the DNA level, this CDR3 is encoded by other sequences in the same sample as well. The chain recombines TRBV13 with TRBJ2-7; D perhaps matches TRBD1 (5 bases). CDR1 is PRHDT, CDR2 FYEKMQ, per germline (reference sequence). Deletions cut 0 bases from V and 2 bases from J, with 11 bases between. CDR3 length: 15 residues. Here the CDR3 reads CASSLGGQGTYEQYF. The CDR3 DNA sequence: TGTGCCAGCAGCTTAGGCGGACAAGGAACCTACGAGCAGTACTTC. Looking up the rest from reference TRBV13 and TRBJ2-7 gives the full variable domain: AAGVIQSPRHLIKEKRETATLKCYPIPRHDTVYWYQQGPGQDPQFLISFYEKMQSDKGSIPDRFSAQQFSDYHSELNMSSLELGDSALYFCASSLGGQGTYEQYFGPGTRLTVT.

The chain employs TRBV6-5 and TRBJ1-2; weak D call: TRBD1 (5 bases). This CDR3 contains 13 residues. The germline V gene encodes CDR1 MNHEY and CDR2 SVGAGI. Trimming cost V 6 bases and J 3 bases, with 11 bases left between them. The CDR3 DNA reads TGTGCCAGCAGCCCCTCCAGGGACTATGGCTACACCTTC. Translation: CASSPSRDYGYTF.

The chain links TRBV6-5 to TRBJ1-6; 7 bases match TRBD1. The V and J ends lost 4 bases and 6 bases, in that order; junction bases with no gene match: 9. The CDR3 has 16 amino acids. The germline CDR1 and CDR2 sequences are MNHEY and SVGAGI. This CDR3 is CASSFSPDRANSPLHF. In DNA form, the CDR3 reads TGTGCCAGCAGTTTCTCCCCCGACAGGGCTAATTCACCCCTCCACTTT.

This chain links TRBV9 with TRBJ1-2; D is undetermined. Germline CDR1 reads SGDLS; CDR2 reads YYNGEE. The CDR3 is 16 amino acids. Between the trimmed V and J ends, which lost 3 bases and 8 bases, there was a span of 23 bases. CDR3 residues: CASSASPGEGIEGYTF. CDR3 DNA: TGTGCCAGCAGCGCAAGCCCCGGGGAGGGTATCGAGGGCTACACCTTC.

V is TRBV29-1 and J is TRBJ1-2; D is possibly TRBD1 (6 bases). CDR3 length equals 14 residues. Germline CDR1 is SQVTM and CDR2 is ANQGSEA. With 6 bases removed from V and 4 bases from J, the gap between germline ends came to 18 bases. CDR3 nucleotides: TGCAGCGTCGTAGAGGAGGACAGCTCCTATGGCTACACCTTC. It translates to CSVVEEDSSYGYTF.